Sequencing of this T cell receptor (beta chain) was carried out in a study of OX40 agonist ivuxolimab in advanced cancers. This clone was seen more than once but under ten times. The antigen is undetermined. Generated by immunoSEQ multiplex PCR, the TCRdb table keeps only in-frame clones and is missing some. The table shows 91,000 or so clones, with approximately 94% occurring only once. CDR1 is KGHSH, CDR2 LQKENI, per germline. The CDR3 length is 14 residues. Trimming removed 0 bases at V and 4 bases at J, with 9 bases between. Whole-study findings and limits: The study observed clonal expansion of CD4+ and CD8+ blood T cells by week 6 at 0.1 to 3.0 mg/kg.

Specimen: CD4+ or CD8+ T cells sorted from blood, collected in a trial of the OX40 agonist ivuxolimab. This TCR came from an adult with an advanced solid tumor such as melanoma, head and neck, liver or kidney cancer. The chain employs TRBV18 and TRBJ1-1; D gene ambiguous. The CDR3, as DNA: TGTGCCAGCTCACCACCGCAAGGGCCCACTGAAGCTTTCTTT. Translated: CASSPPQGPTEAFF.